The entry that follows covers one T cell receptor (beta chain) sequence. What it binds is not known. Included in the TCR beta cDNA libraries were unique molecular identifiers. TCRdb analysed the PCR reads with MiXCR anew, one entry per CDR3 protein. Seen here are roughly 800,000 distinct CDR3 sequences, about 57% observed once, and the top ten hold under 6%. The data are from a study of post-analysis software for immune sequencing data. Study-wide background: Relapsing-remitting, secondary progressive and progressive-relapsing courses of multiple sclerosis were included. Study-wide points: Significantly decreased normalized Chao1 diversity was recorded for multiple sclerosis patients relative to controls. Those samples that were prepared in the same batch co-clustered strongly by F measure.

The TCR was taken from a girl aged 5-17 years with multiple sclerosis. Sample: blood.

Here the CDR3 reads CATSDFTPGGRNTEAFF. The CDR3 nucleotides are TGTGCCACCAGTGATTTCACACCAGGGGGCAGGAACACTGAAGCTTTCTTT. The J gene is TRBJ1-1, the V gene TRBV24-1; 8 nucleotides match TRBD1. Looked up from germline, CDR1 is KGHDR and CDR2 is SFDVKD. The CDR3 consists of 17 residues. V lost 1 base, J lost 1 base, and 7 bases stayed unmatched.